Here is one T cell receptor beta chain with its context. The sample comes from a study of blood T cell repertoires in COVID-19. Study-level background: The origin of the acute and convalescent COVID-19 samples was the United States, Italy and Spain.

Germline V gene data show CDR1 as MNHEY and CDR2 as SVGAGI. This CDR3 has 13 amino acids. The germline V and J ends were trimmed by 6 bases and 5 bases, with 11 bases remaining between them. In the study's own analysis: Scientists estimated how many nucleated cells there were by amplifying reference gene primers. Clones were read by immunoSEQ multiplex PCR, and TCRdb kept only the in-frame ones, dropping some. The DNA was the basis for D and trimming; V, J and clone size are from that table. Of 200,000 to 250,000 clones in the sample, more than 75% were seen once. Source material: peripheral blood. The TCR was taken from a man in his sixties with acute or convalescent COVID-19. This sequence joins TRBV6-5 and TRBJ2-1; D perhaps matches TRBD1 (5 bases). The CDR3 is CASSRRQNNEQFF. CDR3 bases: TGTGCCAGCAGCCGGAGACAGAACAATGAGCAGTTCTTC.